Sequencing of this TCR beta chain was carried out in a study of long-term antiretroviral therapy in people with HIV. V was cut by 8 bases and J by 0 bases, with 5 bases left in between. There are 11 residues in the CDR3. CDR1 and CDR2 (germline): MNHNY, SVGAGI (reference sequence). Sequencing relied on immunoSEQ assay v3.0, run at survey level. The repertoire was sequenced with immunoSEQ multiplex PCR; TCRdb's copy has only in-frame clones and lacks some. This repertoire shows several thousand clones, more than 60% found once; its top ten account for 23%. V gene TRBV6-6 combines with J gene TRBJ2-7, with unresolved D. This sequence was found in a man aged 40-55 years with HIV. The material was unsorted PBMCs, obtained 1.1 years after starting antiretroviral therapy. CDR3 amino acids: CASSFSYEQYF. DNA of the CDR3: TGTGCCAGCTCTTTCTCCTACGAGCAGTACTTC.